This T cell receptor (beta chain) derives from a study of cytomegalovirus exposure and HLA in healthy donors. General study findings and limits: Further analysis was carried out later, and it showed several of the most significant clusters appearing linked to common viral pathogens.

About this clone: Its antigen is unidentified.

Germline assignment: CDR1 LNHDA and CDR2 SQIVND (reference sequence). The CDR3 has 14 amino acids. Trimming took 5 bases from V and 2 from J, leaving 12 bases between them. With 60 Vbeta and 13 Jbeta primers, the PCR was carried out. The data were produced by immunoSEQ multiplex PCR, yet TCRdb's version contains in-frame clones alone and is incomplete. This sample's table has about 70,000 clones. Material: PBMCs. The V and J genes are TRBV19 and TRBJ1-2; D is perhaps TRBD1 (5 bases). This receptor was identified in a female donor in good health and CMV-seropositive. The CDR3, as DNA: TGTGCCAGTAGTGGAGGGGTTGGAAACTATGGCTACACCTTC. This codes for CASSGGVGNYGYTF.